This entry lists 30 T cell receptor beta chains sequenced from one sample in a study of blood T cell repertoires in COVID-19. Repertoires were generated with immunoSEQ multiplex PCR, while TCRdb's copy carries only in-frame clones and drops some. The sample carries about 160,000 clones, 60% to 85% recorded once. Sequencing was performed on peripheral blood. The receptors originated from a woman aged 60-70 years with COVID-19, enrolled during active disease.

The gene calls are TRBV5-1 and TRBJ2-2; no firm D call. Trimming took 5 bases from V and 5 from J, leaving 10 bases between them. The CDR3 runs 13 residues. Germline values: CDR1 SGHRS, CDR2 YFSETQ. DNA of the CDR3: TGCGCCAGCAGGCTGCTATCTACCGGGGAGCTGTTTTTT. Translated, it gives CASRLLSTGELFF.

The rearrangement uses TRBV11-2 and TRBJ2-5, with a possible D match to TRBD1 (6 bases). CDR3 length: 15 amino acids. Trimming took off 5 bases at V and 5 bases at J, with 18 bases between the two ends. Germline loops: CDR1 SGHAT, CDR2 FQNNGV. CDR3 nucleotide sequence: TGTGCCAGCAGCCGAGTGGGCCAGGGGAGCGAGACCCAGTACTTC. Amino acid sequence: CASSRVGQGSETQYF.

This chain connects TRBV6-5 to TRBJ1-6; 8 positions agree with TRBD1. CDR1 is MNHEY, CDR2 SVGAGI, per germline. The CDR3 has 14 residues. J was trimmed by 10 bases and V by 6 bases; bases with no gene match: 8. The CDR3 sequence is CASSPDRVNSPLHF. DNA of the CDR3: TGTGCCAGCAGCCCGGACAGGGTAAACTCACCCCTCCACTTT.

This clone was counted a few times. This chain connects TRBV27 to TRBJ1-5; no definite D call. The germline CDR1 and CDR2 sequences are MNHEY and SMNVEV (reference sequence). The CDR3 length is 15 residues. The V and J ends lost 5 bases and 0 bases respectively, with 11 bases between them. The DNA of the CDR3 is TGTGCCAGCAGTCCGCGGAGGAATAGCAATCAGCCCCAGCATTTT. This sequence encodes CASSPRRNSNQPQHF.

This chain connects TRBV28 to TRBJ2-4, with 7 bases aligning to TRBD2. Trimming cost V 4 bases and J 3 bases; bases outside gene matches: 6. Germline V lookup: CDR1 MDHEN, CDR2 SYDVKM. This CDR3 comprises 15 residues. The CDR3 nucleotides read TGTGCCAGCAGTTCGTTAACGGGGGGCAAAAACATTCAGTACTTC. This encodes CASSSLTGGKNIQYF.

The chain has TRBV6-5 and TRBJ1-2; D is ambiguous. This CDR3 is 12 amino acids long. V gave up 10 bases and J gave up 1 base, with 10 bases separating them. Per germline, CDR1 MNHEY and CDR2 SVGAGI. CDR3 in amino acids: CAINSGNYGYTF. For the CDR3, the DNA is TGTGCCATCAACAGCGGTAACTATGGCTACACCTTC.

This sequence joins TRBV19 and TRBJ2-2; 9 bases match TRBD1. The junction had 3 bases not matched to a gene; V was cut back by 6 bases and J by 1 base. Germline V CDR1 and CDR2: LNHDA, SQIVND (reference sequence). This CDR3 is 15 amino acids long. This CDR3 reads CASRRQGVNTGELFF. CDR3 nucleotides: TGTGCCAGTAGGCGACAGGGGGTGAACACCGGGGAGCTGTTTTTT.

The chain joins TRBV6-6 to TRBJ1-2, with TRBD1 identical over 10 bases. CDR3 size: 15 residues. Unmatched junction bases numbered 6, after V lost 6 bases and J lost 2 bases. Germline V CDR1 and CDR2: MNHNY, SVGAGI (reference sequence). The CDR3 reads CASSIGQGGNYGYTF. The CDR3 nucleotides are TGTGCCAGCAGCATAGGACAGGGGGGCAACTATGGCTACACCTTC.

This clone was observed a handful of times. The V call is TRBV15, the J call TRBJ2-1, with D maybe TRBD2 (5 bases). The germline V gene has CDR1 LNHNV and CDR2 YYDKDF (reference sequence). This CDR3 has 13 amino acids. V lost 3 bases, J lost 8 bases, and 11 bases lay in between. The CDR3 loop reads CATSSRVAYEQFF. The CDR3 bases are TGTGCCACCAGCAGCCGGGTAGCGTATGAGCAGTTCTTC.

A remark on this clone: Other DNA sequences in this sample translate to the same CDR3. V usage is TRBV10-3 and J usage is TRBJ2-3; maybe TRBD1 (6 bases). Per germline, CDR1 ENHRY and CDR2 SYGVKD. This CDR3 region has 12 residues. Trimming stripped 9 bases from V and 4 bases from J, with 11 bases between. The CDR3 DNA reads as TGTGCCATGGGCCCAGGGGCAGATACGCAGTATTTT. Protein sequence: CAMGPGADTQYF.

This sequence joins TRBV15 and TRBJ2-3, with D perhaps TRBD1 (5 bases). The V gene's germline CDR1 is LNHNV and CDR2 YYDKDF (reference sequence). This CDR3 spans 13 amino acids. Trimming shortened V by 0 bases and J by 5 bases, and 6 bases separated the two germline ends. The chain's CDR3 is CATSRDRVDTQYF. The CDR3 DNA is TGTGCCACCAGCAGAGACAGGGTAGATACGCAGTATTTT.

The V gene is TRBV19, the J gene TRBJ2-1; TRBD2 is a possible D gene (6 bases). Per germline, CDR1 LNHDA and CDR2 SQIVND (reference sequence). This CDR3 contains 14 residues. V shed 3 bases and J shed 4 bases, with 10 bases lying between them. The CDR3 DNA sequence: TGTGCCAGTAGTATGGGTAGCGGATACAATGAGCAGTTCTTC. It codes for CASSMGSGYNEQFF. Based on the CDR3 plus reference TRBV19 and TRBJ2-1, the full variable domain is DGGITQSPKYLFRKEGQNVTLSCEQNLNHDAMYWYRQDPGQGLRLIYYSQIVNDFQKGDIAEGYSVSREKKESFPLTVTSAQKNPTAFYLCASSMGSGYNEQFFGPGTRLTVL.

The CDR3 bases are TGCGCCAGCAGACTCGGACAGGGGGATACTGAAGCTTTCTTT. This gives the protein CASRLGQGDTEAFF. J is TRBJ1-1 and V is TRBV5-1; TRBD1 agrees at 10 bases. CDR1 is SGHRS, CDR2 YFSETQ, per germline. This CDR3 is 14 amino acids long. V lost 5 bases, J lost 5 bases, and 6 bases stayed unmatched. Full variable domain (outside the CDR3, taken from reference TRBV5-1 and TRBJ1-1): KAGVTQTPRYLIKTRGQQVTLSCSPISGHRSVSWYQQTPGQGLQFLFEYFSETQRNKGNFPGRFSGRQFSNSRSEMNVSTLELGDSALYLCASRLGQGDTEAFFGQGTRLTVV.

In this sample, this clone turned up a few times. The CDR3 loop reads CASVDRGRDEKLFF. CDR3 coding DNA: TGTGCCAGCGTCGACAGGGGGCGCGATGAAAAACTGTTTTTT. The chain carries TRBV19 and TRBJ1-4; 10 bases agree with TRBD1. This CDR3 region has 14 residues. Germline-derived CDR1 and CDR2 are LNHDA and SQIVND (reference sequence). Trimming removed 9 bases from V and 6 bases from J; junction bases left unmatched: 7.

The rearrangement links TRBV6-6 to TRBJ2-7; TRBD1 agrees at 7 bases. This CDR3 is 14 amino acids long. J was trimmed by 6 bases and V by 7 bases; bases with no gene match: 12. Germline lookup yields CDR1 MNHNY and CDR2 SVGAGI (reference sequence). The CDR3 reads CASKKGTAPSEQYF. In nucleotides, the CDR3 is TGTGCCAGCAAAAAAGGGACAGCACCTAGCGAGCAGTACTTC.

The chain carries TRBV2 and TRBJ1-4; 9 bases fit TRBD1. The trim removed 5 bases at V and 5 bases at J, leaving 12 bases unmatched. The CDR3 sequence is 17 residues long. Per germline, CDR1 SNHLY and CDR2 FYNNEI. The CDR3 coding sequence is TGTGCCAGCAGTATCCTGCCCGGACAGGGGATGAATGAAAAACTGTTTTTT. Its protein product is CASSILPGQGMNEKLFF.

The rearrangement joins TRBV6-5 to TRBJ2-3; 10 nucleotides align to TRBD2. The germline gives CDR1 MNHEY, CDR2 SVGAGI. V lost 6 bases to trimming and J lost 0 bases; unmatched junction nucleotides: 3. CDR3 length equals 15 residues. The CDR3 protein is CASRGLAPSTDTQYF. DNA for the CDR3: TGTGCCAGCAGGGGACTAGCGCCTAGCACAGATACGCAGTATTTT.

The rearrangement joins TRBV19 to TRBJ2-3, with 7 bases fitting TRBD2. CDR1 is LNHDA, CDR2 SQIVND, per germline (reference sequence). CDR3 length: 17 residues. J gave up 1 base and V 7 bases, and 14 bases lay outside the gene matches. The DNA for the CDR3 is TGTGCCAGTACCAATTTGCCGGGAGCGGGGCGCACAGATACGCAGTATTTT. Amino acids: CASTNLPGAGRTDTQYF. Supplemented by reference TRBV19 and TRBJ2-3, the full variable domain reads DGGITQSPKYLFRKEGQNVTLSCEQNLNHDAMYWYRQDPGQGLRLIYYSQIVNDFQKGDIAEGYSVSREKKESFPLTVTSAQKNPTAFYLCASTNLPGAGRTDTQYFGPGTRLTVL.

The chain has TRBV20-1 and TRBJ1-1; D may be TRBD1 (5 bases). Germline CDR1 is DFQATT and CDR2 is SNEGSKA (reference sequence). V was pared by 3 bases and J by 3 bases, with 20 bases between. This CDR3 is built from 16 residues. Written as DNA, the CDR3 is TGCAGTGCTAGTCTACTTACAGGAAAGGTGGACACTGAAGCTTTCTTT. It codes for CSASLLTGKVDTEAFF.

The chain combines TRBV9 with TRBJ2-1, with TRBD1 identical over 7 bases. Germline V CDR1 and CDR2: SGDLS, YYNGEE. This CDR3 region has 18 residues. The V segment lost 0 bases and the J segment 10 bases; nucleotides outside the gene matches: 19. The CDR3 loop reads CASSVGQAWTGLSSEQFF. CDR3 DNA sequence: TGTGCCAGCAGCGTAGGACAGGCGTGGACAGGATTGTCGAGCGAGCAGTTCTTC.

The count of this clone is one. V and J are TRBV10-2 and TRBJ2-5, with 8 bases identical to TRBD1. Trimming removed 7 bases from V and 4 bases from J; junction bases left unmatched: 11. The germline V gene encodes CDR1 WSHSY and CDR2 SAAADI. The CDR3 is 15 residues long. CDR3 nucleotides: TGCGCCAGCACCTCGGGACAGGCCATCGGAGAGACCCAGTACTTC. Translated: CASTSGQAIGETQYF.

The table lists this clone with a count of one. The chain is built from TRBV15 and TRBJ2-6, with D possibly TRBD1 on 6 matching bases. Between the trimmed V and J ends, which lost 8 bases and 5 bases, there was a span of 16 bases. The CDR3 is 15 residues long. Germline CDR1 reads LNHNV; CDR2 reads YYDKDF (reference sequence). CDR3 nucleotide sequence: TGTGCCACCGCTTCAGGGGCCTCGTGGGCCAACGTCCTGACTTTC. Translation gives CATASGASWANVLTF. Full variable domain (rest looked up from reference TRBV15 and TRBJ2-6): DAMVIQNPRYQVTQFGKPVTLSCSQTLNHNVMYWYQQKSSQAPKLLFHYYDKDFNNEADTPDNFQSRRPNTSFCFLDIRSPGLGDTAMYLCATASGASWANVLTFGAGSRLTVL.

The rearrangement uses TRBV4-2 and TRBJ2-3; 14 positions agree with TRBD2. The CDR3 length is 17 residues. V shed 4 bases, J shed 3 bases, and the junction held 6 bases outside the gene matches. Germline V gene sequence: CDR1 LGHNA, CDR2 YNFKEQ. This CDR3 reads CASSRGTSGGVTDTQYF. The CDR3 bases are TGTGCCAGCAGCCGTGGGACTAGCGGGGGAGTAACAGATACGCAGTATTTT.

The J gene is TRBJ1-1, the V gene TRBV13; D is perhaps TRBD1 (5 bases). Trimming shortened V by 2 bases and J by 4 bases, and 8 bases separated the two germline ends. CDR1 is PRHDT, CDR2 FYEKMQ, per germline (reference sequence). The CDR3 is 13 residues long. CDR3 sequence (DNA): TGTGCCAGCAGCTTAACGGGGGGCACTGAAGCTTTCTTT. It translates to CASSLTGGTEAFF.

V and J are TRBV6-5 and TRBJ1-5; D unresolved. V was trimmed by 7 bases and J by 4 bases, leaving 11 bases between them. Germline loops: CDR1 MNHEY, CDR2 SVGAGI. The length of the CDR3 is 13 residues. This chain's CDR3 is CASTGQLNQPQHF. For the CDR3, the DNA is TGTGCCAGCACAGGCCAACTTAATCAGCCCCAGCATTTT.

V and J are TRBV15 and TRBJ2-7, with D possibly being TRBD1 (7 bases). The length of the CDR3 is 16 residues. Trimming cost V 0 bases and J 3 bases, with 15 bases left between them. Germline CDR1 reads LNHNV; CDR2 reads YYDKDF (reference sequence). The CDR3 reads CATSRDKAGQFYEQYV. CDR3 bases: TGTGCCACCAGCAGAGATAAGGCGGGACAGTTCTACGAGCAGTACGTC.

CDR3 region: CASSLGGQGYTF. The CDR3 region has the DNA TGTGCCAGCAGCTTAGGTGGACAGGGCTACACCTTC. V gene TRBV7-9 combines with J gene TRBJ1-2; D may be TRBD1 (6 bases). The CDR3 is 12 amino acids. V was cut by 1 base and J by 8 bases, with 8 bases left in between. Germline V gene data show CDR1 as SEHNR and CDR2 as FQNEAQ (reference sequence).

The gene calls are TRBV4-3 and TRBJ1-4; perhaps TRBD1 as D (6 bases). Germline lookup yields CDR1 LGHNA and CDR2 YSLEER. The length of the CDR3 is 14 residues. V lost 5 bases and J lost 4, with 11 bases in between. The CDR3 protein is CASSSDSINEKLFF. As DNA, the CDR3 is TGCGCCAGCAGCTCGGACAGCATTAATGAAAAACTGTTTTTT.

This chain links TRBV4-3 with TRBJ2-7, with a weak D call TRBD1 (6 bases). CDR1 and CDR2 from the germline V gene are LGHNA and YSLEER. The germline V and J ends were trimmed by 3 bases and 2 bases, with 11 bases remaining between them. This CDR3 is 14 amino acids long. CDR3: CASSHSTGTYEQYF. For the CDR3, the DNA is TGCGCCAGCAGCCACTCGACAGGAACCTACGAGCAGTACTTC.

This clone has ten or more counts. The gene calls are TRBV4-2 and TRBJ2-2; D is perhaps TRBD1 or TRBD2 (5 bases each). The CDR3 loop spans 14 amino acids. Germline V gives CDR1 LGHNA, CDR2 YNFKEQ. V gave up 4 bases and J gave up 5 bases, with 11 bases separating them. CDR3 in DNA: TGTGCCAGCAGCCCAGAGGGGAGAACCGGGGAGCTGTTTTTT. Its translation is CASSPEGRTGELFF.